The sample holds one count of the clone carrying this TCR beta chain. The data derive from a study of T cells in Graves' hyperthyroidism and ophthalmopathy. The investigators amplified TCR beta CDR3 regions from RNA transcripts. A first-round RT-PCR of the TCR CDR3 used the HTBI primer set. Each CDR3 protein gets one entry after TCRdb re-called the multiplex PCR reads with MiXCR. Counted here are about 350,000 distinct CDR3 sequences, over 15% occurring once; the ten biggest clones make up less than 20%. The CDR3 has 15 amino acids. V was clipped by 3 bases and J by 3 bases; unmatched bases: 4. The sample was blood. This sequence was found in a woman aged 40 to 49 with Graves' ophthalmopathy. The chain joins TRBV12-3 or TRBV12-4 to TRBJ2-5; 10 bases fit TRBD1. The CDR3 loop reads CASSFGGTGEETQYF. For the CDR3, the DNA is TGTGCCAGCAGTTTCGGCGGGACAGGGGAAGAGACCCAGTACTTC.